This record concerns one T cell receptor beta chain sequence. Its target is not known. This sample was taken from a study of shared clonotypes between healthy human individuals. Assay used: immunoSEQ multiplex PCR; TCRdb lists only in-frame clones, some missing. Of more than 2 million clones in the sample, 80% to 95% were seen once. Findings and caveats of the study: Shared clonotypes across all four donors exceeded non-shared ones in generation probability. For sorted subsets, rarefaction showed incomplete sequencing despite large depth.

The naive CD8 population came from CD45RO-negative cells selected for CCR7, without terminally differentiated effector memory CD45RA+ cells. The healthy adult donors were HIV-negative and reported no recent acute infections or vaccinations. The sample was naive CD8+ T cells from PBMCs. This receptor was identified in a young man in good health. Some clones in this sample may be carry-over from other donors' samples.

This chain's CDR3 is CASSDATESSYEQYF. CDR3 nucleotides: TGTGCCAGCAGTGACGCGACAGAGAGCTCCTACGAGCAGTACTTC. The chain has TRBV2 and TRBJ2-7, with D perhaps TRBD1 (5 bases). The CDR3 has 15 amino acids. Germline V gene lookup returns CDR1 SNHLY and CDR2 FYNNEI. The V end lost 3 bases, the J end lost 0 bases, and 12 bases lay between the germline ends.